The 25 T cell receptor beta chains given below trace back to one sample, sequenced in a study of human T cells and chemical hapten exposure. TCRdb reprocessed the RACE reads via MiXCR and lists one record per CDR3 protein. The top ten clones hold 2% to 2.5% of a sample with under 300,000 distinct CDR3 sequences, approximately 8.6% of them seen once. Time point described: pre-sensitization, week 0. Noted treatment: therapeutic diphenylcyclopropenone sensitization with weekly scalp DPC. The sample in question was whole blood, obtained in connection with sensitization to the hapten diphenylcyclopropenone (DPC). The receptors come from a woman in her 40s with alopecia areata. Some clones in this sample may be carry-over from other donors' samples.

The CDR3 here is CSARTGNQPQHF. CDR3 DNA: TGCAGTGCTCGGACAGGGAATCAGCCCCAGCATTTT. The chain uses TRBV20-1 and TRBJ1-5; 8 nucleotides match TRBD1. The CDR3 contains 12 residues. Germline-derived CDR1 and CDR2 are DFQATT and SNEGSKA (reference sequence). The junction had 1 base not matched to a gene; V was cut back by 5 bases and J by 4 bases.

This clonotype showed up just a few times. J is TRBJ2-3 and V is TRBV7-9; D remains ambiguous. Trimming took off 3 bases at V and 5 bases at J, with 21 bases between the two ends. Per the germline V gene, CDR1 is SEHNR and CDR2 is FQNEAQ (reference sequence). CDR3 length equals 17 residues. CDR3 in DNA: TGTGCCAGCAGCTTTTGGGGTTCCCGGGCCGCGATAGATACGCAGTATTTT. It translates to CASSFWGSRAAIDTQYF.

This clonotype showed up just a few times. The chain combines TRBV29-1 with TRBJ1-1; no definite D call. Per the germline V gene, CDR1 is SQVTM and CDR2 is ANQGSEA. Trimming shortened V by 5 bases and J by 4 bases, and 14 bases separated the two germline ends. The CDR3 is 13 amino acids. CDR3 DNA: TGCAGCGTTTTTCTCCCTGGCGGCACTGAAGCTTTCTTT. It specifies CSVFLPGGTEAFF.

The chain carries TRBV29-1 and TRBJ1-5; TRBD1 might be the D (5 bases). Trimming took off 5 bases at V and 3 bases at J, with 14 bases between the two ends. Germline-derived CDR1 and CDR2 are SQVTM and ANQGSEA. CDR3 size: 14 residues. This CDR3 reads CSVRTGGDNQPQHF. In DNA, the CDR3 is TGCAGCGTTCGGACCGGGGGGGACAATCAGCCCCAGCATTTT.

This clonotype came up many times. The CDR3: CASSPRQGLSGELFF. The CDR3, as DNA: TGTGCCAGCTCACCCCGACAGGGGCTCTCCGGGGAGCTGTTTTTT. This chain joins TRBV18 and TRBJ2-2; TRBD1 matches 8 bases. CDR1 is KGHSH, CDR2 LQKENI, per germline. CDR3 size: 15 residues. The J segment lost 6 bases and the V segment lost 3 bases, leaving 6 bases of the junction unmatched.

This clonotype turned up a few times. The V and J genes are TRBV3-1 and TRBJ2-2, with D uncertain. The CDR3 loop spans 15 amino acids. The ends were cut back, 6 bases at V and 3 bases at J, with 14 bases in the middle. Per germline, CDR1 LGHDT and CDR2 YNNKEL (reference sequence). The CDR3: CASSLSDLYTGELFF. The CDR3 DNA follows: TGTGCCAGCAGTCTGTCGGACCTCTACACCGGGGAGCTGTTTTTT. Filled out from reference TRBV3-1 and TRBJ2-2, the complete variable domain reads DTAVSQTPKYLVTQMGNDKSIKCEQNLGHDTMYWYKQDSKKFLKIMFSYNNKELIINETVPNRFSPKSPDKAHLNLHINSLELGDSAVYFCASSLSDLYTGELFFGEGSRLTVL.

The V and J genes are TRBV6-6 and TRBJ1-3; 8 bases match TRBD1. J lost 8 bases, V lost 9 bases, and 12 bases had no gene match. There are 14 residues in the CDR3. CDR1 MNHNY and CDR2 SVGAGI come from the germline V gene (reference sequence). For the CDR3, the DNA is TGTGCCAGTCGGCCGGACAGGGATCGAGACACCATATATTTT. Protein sequence: CASRPDRDRDTIYF.

As for this clonotype: This may be a read error, as it is one base from a much larger clone. V and J are TRBV29-1 and TRBJ2-2; D remains unclear. Germline loops: CDR1 SQVTM, CDR2 ANQGSEA. V lost 4 bases, J lost 1 base, and 10 bases lay in between. The length of the CDR3 is 14 residues. As DNA, the CDR3 is TGCAGCGTTGTCAATCCGGTGAACACCGGGGAGCTGTTTTTT. This codes for CSVVNPVNTGELFF.

This clonotype was seen many times. This chain connects TRBV29-1 to TRBJ1-1, with 8 bases matching TRBD1. Germline V gives CDR1 SQVTM, CDR2 ANQGSEA. Germline trimming cut 6 bases from V and 7 bases from J; bases unmatched to any gene: 7. There are 12 residues in the CDR3. The CDR3 loop reads CSVQGQAIEAFF. The DNA for the CDR3 is TGCAGCGTGCAGGGACAGGCCATTGAAGCTTTCTTT.

V is TRBV20-1 and J is TRBJ2-1; 10 bases line up with TRBD2. Trimming removed 3 bases from V and 2 bases from J; junction bases left unmatched: 4. From germline, CDR1 is DFQATT and CDR2 SNEGSKA (reference sequence). This CDR3 spans 15 amino acids. The CDR3 DNA sequence: TGCAGTGCTAGGGAAAGCGGGAGGGCCTACAATGAGCAGTTCTTC. This encodes CSARESGRAYNEQFF.

The chain uses TRBV7-2 and TRBJ2-3, with D unresolved. Germline assignment: CDR1 SGHTA and CDR2 FQGNSA. V dropped 5 bases and J dropped 6 bases, with 9 bases sitting between them. The CDR3 has 12 residues. CDR3: CASSHNSDTQYF. DNA for the CDR3: TGTGCCAGCAGCCATAATTCGGATACGCAGTATTTT.

The CDR3: CASSLQGLFTDTQYF. CDR3 DNA: TGTGCCAGCAGCCTACAGGGGTTATTCACAGATACGCAGTATTTT. The gene calls are TRBV11-2 and TRBJ2-3; 7 bases are shared with TRBD1. Trimming at V came to 5 bases and at J to 2 bases, leaving 7 bases not matched to a gene. Germline CDR1 is SGHAT and CDR2 is FQNNGV. The CDR3 has 15 amino acids.

This sequence joins TRBV23-1 and TRBJ1-4; no firm D call. TRBV23-1 qualifies as an ORF whose function is uncertain. The V end lost 2 bases, the J end lost 5 bases, and 6 bases lay between the germline ends. This CDR3 is built from 13 residues. The CDR3 is CASSQALNEKLFF. CDR3 DNA: TGCGCCAGCAGTCAAGCCCTGAATGAAAAACTGTTTTTT.

This clonotype was detected many times. The rearrangement links TRBV2 to TRBJ2-3; no reliable D call. The CDR3 runs 10 residues. The germline V gene encodes CDR1 SNHLY and CDR2 FYNNEI. V was shortened by 7 bases and J by 6 bases, with 5 bases between the two germline ends. The CDR3 bases are TGTGCCAGCACATGGGATACGCAGTATTTT. It encodes CASTWDTQYF.

This chain uses TRBV4-1 with TRBJ2-1, with 9 bases lining up with TRBD1. Germline trimming cut 4 bases from V and 1 base from J; bases unmatched to any gene: 8. Germline CDR1 and CDR2: MGHRA and YSYEKL. CDR3 size: 17 residues. The CDR3 sequence is CASSRAPQGASYNEQFF. Written as DNA, the CDR3 is TGCGCCAGCAGCCGGGCCCCACAGGGGGCATCCTACAATGAGCAGTTCTTC.

Many counts were recorded for this clonotype. J is TRBJ2-2 and V is TRBV5-1, with D possibly matching TRBD1 (5 bases). Trimming cost V 0 bases and J 0 bases, with 12 bases left between them. The germline CDR1 and CDR2 sequences are SGHRS and YFSETQ. The CDR3 covers 17 residues. CDR3 DNA sequence: TGCGCCAGCAGCTTGGAAGTTCAGGGCTCGAACACCGGGGAGCTGTTTTTT. Encoded protein: CASSLEVQGSNTGELFF.

This clonotype was detected many times. The CDR3 sequence is CASSFSTGTYGYTF. The CDR3 DNA is TGTGCCAGCAGTTTCTCCACAGGGACCTATGGCTACACCTTC. The chain has TRBV12-3 or TRBV12-4 and TRBJ1-2; TRBD1 might be the D (6 bases). V lost 3 bases to trimming and J lost 4 bases, with 12 bases between them. The CDR3 extends over 14 amino acids.

J is TRBJ2-1 and V is TRBV20-1; TRBD1 agrees at 7 bases. Trimming removed 6 bases from V and 4 bases from J; junction bases left unmatched: 9. Germline CDR1 is DFQATT and CDR2 is SNEGSKA (reference sequence). The CDR3 sequence is 14 residues long. The DNA for the CDR3 is TGCAGTGCCCCGAGAGACAGGGATTACAATGAGCAGTTCTTC. It codes for CSAPRDRDYNEQFF.

The sample holds many counts of this clonotype. The chain uses TRBV11-2 and TRBJ2-1; maybe TRBD1 (6 bases). The V end was cut by 0 bases, the J end by 9 bases, with 12 bases between. Germline lookup yields CDR1 SGHAT and CDR2 FQNNGV. The CDR3 consists of 14 residues. The CDR3 spells CASSLEDRPGEQFF. In DNA, the CDR3 is TGTGCCAGCAGCTTAGAAGACAGGCCCGGTGAGCAGTTCTTC.

The chain couples TRBV20-1 to TRBJ2-3, with D perhaps given as TRBD1 or TRBD2 (5 bases each). This CDR3 is built from 13 residues. Germline CDR1 is DFQATT and CDR2 is SNEGSKA (reference sequence). V was clipped by 1 base and J by 2 bases, with 7 bases between them. CDR3 nucleotide sequence: TGCAGTGCTAGAGGGGGGTACACAGATACGCAGTATTTT. Its protein is CSARGGYTDTQYF.

CDR3 residues: CASSLGTGTSRYNEQFF. The CDR3 nucleotides are TGTGCCAGCAGTTTAGGCACCGGGACTAGTCGGTACAATGAGCAGTTCTTC. The chain recombines TRBV27 with TRBJ2-1; 8 nucleotides agree with TRBD2. The CDR3 is 17 residues long. CDR1 is MNHEY and CDR2 is SMNVEV in the germline V gene (reference sequence). Trimming took 2 bases from V and 4 from J; bases not matched to a gene: 10.

The chain links TRBV2 to TRBJ2-5; no firm D call. The CDR3 covers 10 residues. The germline gives CDR1 SNHLY, CDR2 FYNNEI. V was pared by 9 bases and J by 5 bases, with 7 bases between. The CDR3 DNA follows: TGTGCCAGTTATAAGGAGACCCAGTACTTC. It is translated as CASYKETQYF.

This clonotype was found many times. The V call is TRBV28, the J call TRBJ2-7; D unclear. Trimming took 6 bases from V and 7 from J, leaving 13 bases between them. Germline V CDR1 and CDR2: MDHEN, SYDVKM. This CDR3 spans 12 amino acids. The CDR3 sequence is CASSLIVGEQYF. The CDR3 nucleotides read TGTGCCAGCAGCTTGATCGTGGGGGAGCAGTACTTC.

This clonotype showed up many times. V is TRBV2 and J is TRBJ2-7; D is ambiguous. V was trimmed by 4 bases and J by 6 bases, leaving 7 bases between them. The V gene's germline CDR1 is SNHLY and CDR2 FYNNEI. The CDR3 sequence is 11 residues long. In DNA form, the CDR3 reads TGTGCCAGCAGTGGGGGAACCGAGCAGTACTTC. It encodes CASSGGTEQYF.

This clonotype was seen at least ten times. The rearrangement uses TRBV29-1 and TRBJ2-1, with 9 nucleotides matching TRBD1. V gave up 7 bases and J gave up 2 bases; unmatched junction bases: 9. The CDR3 is made up of 15 amino acids. From germline, CDR1 is SQVTM and CDR2 ANQGSEA. The CDR3 DNA reads as TGCAGCGCTACCGGGACAGGGACACCCTACAATGAGCAGTTCTTC. It codes for CSATGTGTPYNEQFF.